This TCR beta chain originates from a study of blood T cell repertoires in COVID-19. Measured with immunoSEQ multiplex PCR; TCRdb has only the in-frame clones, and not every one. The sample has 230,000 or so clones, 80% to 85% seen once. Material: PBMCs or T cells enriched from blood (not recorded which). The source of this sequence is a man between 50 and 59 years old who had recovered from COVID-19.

The CDR3: CATSDDRQPTRYNEQFF. CDR3 bases: TGTGCCACCAGTGATGACCGACAGCCCACACGCTACAATGAGCAGTTCTTC. The chain uses TRBV24-1 and TRBJ2-1; TRBD1 is a possible D gene (5 bases). The V gene's germline CDR1 is KGHDR and CDR2 SFDVKD. The CDR3 spans 17 residues. The germline V and J ends were trimmed by 3 bases and 3 bases, with 17 bases remaining between them.